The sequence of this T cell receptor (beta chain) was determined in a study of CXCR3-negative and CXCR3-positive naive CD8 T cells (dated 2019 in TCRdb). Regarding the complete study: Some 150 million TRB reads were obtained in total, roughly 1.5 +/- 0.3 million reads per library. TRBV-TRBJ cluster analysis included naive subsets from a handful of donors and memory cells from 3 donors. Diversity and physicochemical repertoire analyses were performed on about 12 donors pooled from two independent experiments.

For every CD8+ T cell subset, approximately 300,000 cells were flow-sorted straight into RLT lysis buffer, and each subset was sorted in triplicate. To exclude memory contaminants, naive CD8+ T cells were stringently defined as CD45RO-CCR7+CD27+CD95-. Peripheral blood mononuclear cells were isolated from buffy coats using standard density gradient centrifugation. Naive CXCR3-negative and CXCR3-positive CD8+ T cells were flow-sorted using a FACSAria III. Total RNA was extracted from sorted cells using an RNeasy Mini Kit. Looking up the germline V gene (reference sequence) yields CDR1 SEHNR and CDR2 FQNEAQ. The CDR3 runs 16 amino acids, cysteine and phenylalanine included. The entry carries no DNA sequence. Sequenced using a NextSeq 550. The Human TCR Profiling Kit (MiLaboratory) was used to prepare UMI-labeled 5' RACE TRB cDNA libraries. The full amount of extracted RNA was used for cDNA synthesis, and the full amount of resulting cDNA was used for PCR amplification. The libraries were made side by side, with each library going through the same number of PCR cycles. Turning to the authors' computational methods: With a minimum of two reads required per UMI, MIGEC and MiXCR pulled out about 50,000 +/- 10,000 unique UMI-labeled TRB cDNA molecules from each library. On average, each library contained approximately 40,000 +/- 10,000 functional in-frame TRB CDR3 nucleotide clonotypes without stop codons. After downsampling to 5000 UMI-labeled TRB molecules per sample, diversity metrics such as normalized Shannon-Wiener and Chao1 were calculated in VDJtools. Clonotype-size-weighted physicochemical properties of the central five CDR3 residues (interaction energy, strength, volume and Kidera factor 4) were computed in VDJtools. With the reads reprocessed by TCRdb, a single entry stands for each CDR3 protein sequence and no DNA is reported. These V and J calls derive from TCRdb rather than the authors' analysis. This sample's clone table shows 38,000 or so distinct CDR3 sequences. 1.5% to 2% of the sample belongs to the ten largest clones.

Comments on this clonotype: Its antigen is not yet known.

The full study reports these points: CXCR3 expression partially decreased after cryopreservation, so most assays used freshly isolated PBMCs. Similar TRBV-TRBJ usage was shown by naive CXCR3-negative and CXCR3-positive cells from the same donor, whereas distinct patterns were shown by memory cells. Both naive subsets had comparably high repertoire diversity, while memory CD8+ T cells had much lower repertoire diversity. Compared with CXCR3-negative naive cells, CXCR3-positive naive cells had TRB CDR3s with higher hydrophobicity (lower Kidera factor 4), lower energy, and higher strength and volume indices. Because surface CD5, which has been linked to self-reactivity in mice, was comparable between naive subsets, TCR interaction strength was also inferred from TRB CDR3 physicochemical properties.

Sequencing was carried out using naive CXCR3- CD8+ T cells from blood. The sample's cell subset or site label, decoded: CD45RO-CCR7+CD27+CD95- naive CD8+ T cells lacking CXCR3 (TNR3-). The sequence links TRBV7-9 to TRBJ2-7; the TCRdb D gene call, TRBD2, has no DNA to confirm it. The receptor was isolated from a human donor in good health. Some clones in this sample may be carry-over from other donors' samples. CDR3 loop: CASSTQEGTSGWEQYF.